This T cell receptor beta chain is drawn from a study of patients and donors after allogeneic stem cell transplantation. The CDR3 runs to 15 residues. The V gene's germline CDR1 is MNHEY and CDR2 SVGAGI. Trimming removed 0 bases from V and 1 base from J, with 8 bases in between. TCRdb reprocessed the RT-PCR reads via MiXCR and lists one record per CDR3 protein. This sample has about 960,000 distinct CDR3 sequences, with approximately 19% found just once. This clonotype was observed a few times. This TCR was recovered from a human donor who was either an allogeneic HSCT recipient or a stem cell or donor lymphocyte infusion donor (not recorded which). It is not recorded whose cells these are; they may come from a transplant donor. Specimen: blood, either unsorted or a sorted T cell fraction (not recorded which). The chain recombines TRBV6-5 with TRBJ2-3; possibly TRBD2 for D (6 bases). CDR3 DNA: TGTGCCAGCAGTTACTCGAAGCGGGGCACAGATACGCAGTATTTT. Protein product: CASSYSKRGTDTQYF.